This T cell receptor beta chain was retrieved from a study of identical twins. Germline CDR1 and CDR2: LGHDT and YNNKEL (reference sequence). This CDR3 has 13 amino acids. V lost 5 bases and J lost 7, with 12 bases in between. TCRdb independently ran MiXCR on the 5' RACE reads; one entry per CDR3 protein. The table has 200,000 to 250,000 distinct CDR3 sequences, around 6.8% seen once. These sequences were also reported in another study, on yellow fever vaccine responses in identical twins.

This TCR was recovered from a young woman in good health. The rearrangement uses TRBV3-1 and TRBJ1-5; tentative D call: TRBD1 (6 bases). The sequencing input was memory (CD45RO+) T cells sorted from blood. This CDR3 is CASSSVRGQPQHF. The DNA of the CDR3 is TGTGCCAGCAGCTCAGTCAGGGGACAGCCCCAGCATTTT.